Below, 17 T cell receptor beta chains from the same sample are listed, as sequenced in a study of CD4+ T cells in melanoma. Some clones are missing from TCRdb's copy, which holds only in-frame ones; the method was immunoSEQ multiplex PCR. The data hold 12,000 to 15,000 clones, with around 72% observed a single time. Sequences were obtained from cells from a culture (not recorded whether cultured in vitro). The receptors were gathered from a human donor with melanoma.

In its sample, this clone was seen once. The chain recombines TRBV6-5 with TRBJ1-4; D ambiguous. Trimming took 6 bases from V and 1 from J, leaving 12 bases between them. This CDR3 is 15 amino acids long. Germline V lookup: CDR1 MNHEY, CDR2 SVGAGI. CDR3 residues: CASSPQLITNEKLFF. The CDR3 region has the DNA TGTGCCAGCAGCCCCCAGCTTATAACTAATGAAAAACTGTTTTTT.

The chain uses TRBV7-3 and TRBJ2-1; D is undetermined. Germline lookup yields CDR1 SGHTA and CDR2 FQGTGA. V was pared by 5 bases and J by 3 bases, with 11 bases between. The CDR3 covers 14 residues. The CDR3 nucleotides are TGTGCCAGCAGCCTAGACCCTAGCTACAATGAGCAGTTCTTC. Translating gives CASSLDPSYNEQFF.

The chain uses TRBV5-1 and TRBJ1-1; D not resolved. Germline V gene sequence: CDR1 SGHRS, CDR2 YFSETQ. The length of the CDR3 is 13 residues. Trimming took off 4 bases at V and 9 bases at J, with 16 bases between the two ends. The CDR3 DNA reads as TGCGCCAGCAGCCTGGGAGAGGGTATGAAAGCTTTCTTT. Its protein product is CASSLGEGMKAFF.

The genes are TRBV5-6 and TRBJ2-7; D unclear. The germline V gene has CDR1 SGHDT and CDR2 YYEEEE. With 2 bases removed from V and 2 bases from J, the gap between germline ends came to 14 bases. CDR3 length equals 15 residues. The CDR3 region is CASSLSPQGPYEQYF. Here the CDR3 DNA reads TGTGCCAGCAGCTTATCCCCTCAAGGGCCCTACGAGCAGTACTTC. The full variable domain, its missing parts supplied by reference TRBV5-6 and TRBJ2-7, is DAGVTQSPTHLIKTRGQQVTLRCSPKSGHDTVSWYQQALGQGPQFIFQYYEEEERQRGNFPDRFSGHQFPNYSSELNVNALLLGDSALYLCASSLSPQGPYEQYFGPGTRLTVT.

The sample holds a few counts of this clone. The chain joins TRBV4-2 to TRBJ2-6; 8 nucleotides line up with TRBD1. CDR1 and CDR2 from the germline V gene are LGHNA and YNFKEQ. J gave up 0 bases and V 2 bases, and 9 bases lay outside the gene matches. The CDR3 contains 19 residues. In DNA form, the CDR3 reads TGTGCCAGCAGCCAATCACGACCAGGGGGCTCCTCTGGGGCCAACGTCCTGACTTTC. This translates into CASSQSRPGGSSGANVLTF.

This chain links TRBV11-2 with TRBJ2-5; D possibly corresponds to TRBD2 (6 bases). The V end was cut by 1 base, the J end by 4 bases, with 10 bases between. The CDR3 is 14 residues long. Germline CDR1 reads SGHAT; CDR2 reads FQNNGV. The CDR3 region is CASSLVGGRETQYF. The CDR3 coding sequence is TGTGCCAGCAGCTTAGTGGGGGGTCGAGAGACCCAGTACTTC.

The J gene is TRBJ2-7, the V gene TRBV5-6; D perhaps matches TRBD1 (6 bases). CDR1 is SGHDT, CDR2 YYEEEE, per germline. This CDR3 is built from 14 residues. V was trimmed by 3 bases and J by 2 bases, leaving 12 bases between them. CDR3 loop: CASSSETGTYEQYF. CDR3 coding DNA: TGTGCCAGCAGCTCGGAGACAGGCACCTACGAGCAGTACTTC.

The chain is built from TRBV9 and TRBJ2-5; 7 nucleotides line up with TRBD2. The V and J ends lost 0 bases and 2 bases, in that order; junction bases with no gene match: 1. CDR1 SGDLS and CDR2 YYNGEE come from the germline V gene. This CDR3 contains 14 residues. CDR3 protein: CASSVGGGQETQYF. CDR3 nucleotides: TGTGCCAGCAGCGTAGGGGGGGGGCAAGAGACCCAGTACTTC.

The chain has TRBV15 and TRBJ1-1; weak D call: TRBD1 (5 bases). The germline CDR1 and CDR2 sequences are LNHNV and YYDKDF (reference sequence). The CDR3 covers 15 residues. V dropped 1 base and J dropped 1 base, with 10 bases sitting between them. CDR3 sequence (DNA): TGTGCCACCAGCAGAGCGGGGGGAACGAACACTGAAGCTTTCTTT. Translation gives CATSRAGGTNTEAFF.

CDR3: CASSLGGQGGNYGYTF. The CDR3 DNA reads TGTGCCAGCAGCTTAGGAGGACAGGGGGGAAACTATGGCTACACCTTC. The gene calls are TRBV7-9 and TRBJ1-2; 10 bases match TRBD1. CDR1 SEHNR and CDR2 FQNEAQ come from the germline V gene (reference sequence). This CDR3 has 16 residues. Trimming removed 1 base from V and 2 bases from J; junction bases left unmatched: 4.

The CDR3 sequence is CASSLNWGEQYF. The CDR3, as DNA: TGTGCCAGCAGCCTAAATTGGGGAGAGCAGTACTTC. The chain combines TRBV7-8 with TRBJ2-7; D call uncertain. Trimming cost V 5 bases and J 7 bases, with 12 bases left between them. Germline CDR1 is SGHVS and CDR2 is FQNEAQ. This CDR3 has 12 amino acids.

This clone was seen only a few times. The rearrangement uses TRBV10-3 and TRBJ2-5; TRBD1 is a possible D gene (6 bases). The V gene lost 3 bases and the J gene lost 4 bases, with 9 bases spanning the gap. This CDR3 has 13 residues. Germline CDR1 ENHRY, CDR2 SYGVKD. The DNA for the CDR3 is TGTGCCATCAGTGACGGACAGAGAGAGACCCAGTACTTC. Translation: CAISDGQRETQYF.

V and J are TRBV30 and TRBJ1-5, with TRBD1 identical over 7 bases. The CDR3 loop spans 14 amino acids. After removal of 0 bases from V and 6 bases from J, the junction contained 5 bases not matched to a gene. Germline values: CDR1 GTSNPN, CDR2 SVGIG (reference sequence). CDR3 coding DNA: TGTGCCTGGAGTGTACAAGGGGGCCCTCAGCCCCAGCATTTT. It is translated as CAWSVQGGPQPQHF.

The V gene is TRBV6-5, the J gene TRBJ1-6, with D tentatively TRBD1 (6 bases). The CDR3 is made up of 14 amino acids. In germline, CDR1 is MNHEY, CDR2 SVGAGI. V lost 6 bases to trimming and J lost 6 bases, with 12 bases between them. The CDR3 reads CASSLEGGNSPLHF. CDR3 bases: TGTGCCAGCAGCTTGGAAGGGGGTAATTCACCCCTCCACTTT.

The J gene is TRBJ1-6, the V gene TRBV5-1, with TRBD1 as a possible D gene (6 bases). This CDR3 region has 16 residues. Germline V gene lookup returns CDR1 SGHRS and CDR2 YFSETQ. Trimming took off 0 bases at V and 2 bases at J, with 9 bases between the two ends. The CDR3 spells CASSLAGGAYNSPLHF. The CDR3 DNA sequence: TGCGCCAGCAGCTTGGCCGGGGGCGCCTATAATTCACCCCTCCACTTT. Based on the CDR3 plus reference TRBV5-1 and TRBJ1-6, the full variable domain is KAGVTQTPRYLIKTRGQQVTLSCSPISGHRSVSWYQQTPGQGLQFLFEYFSETQRNKGNFPGRFSGRQFSNSRSEMNVSTLELGDSALYLCASSLAGGAYNSPLHFGNGTRLTVT.

The chain couples TRBV19 to TRBJ2-3; no reliable D call. The length of the CDR3 is 15 residues. Germline CDR1 is LNHDA and CDR2 is SQIVND (reference sequence). V lost 5 bases to trimming and J lost 5 bases, with 17 bases between them. This CDR3 is CASSSGGREGDTQYF. The CDR3 region has the DNA TGTGCCAGTAGTTCGGGCGGTAGGGAAGGAGATACGCAGTATTTT.

This clone turned up a few times. The rearrangement uses TRBV19 and TRBJ1-2; a weak D match, TRBD1 (6 bases). V was shortened by 3 bases and J by 1 base, with 12 bases between the two germline ends. CDR1 is LNHDA and CDR2 is SQIVND in the germline V gene (reference sequence). The CDR3 covers 15 residues. CDR3 in amino acids: CASSIGRGLNYGYTF. The CDR3 nucleotides read TGTGCCAGTAGTATCGGCAGGGGCCTTAACTATGGCTACACCTTC.